This T cell receptor (beta chain) originates from a study of OX40 agonist ivuxolimab in advanced cancers. Only one count was recorded for this clone. Libraries were prepared by immunoSEQ multiplex PCR; TCRdb keeps only in-frame clonotypes and omits some of them. The sample comprises roughly 120,000 clones, 80% to 95% of which are singletons, and 0.65% to 0.9% rests with the top ten. The CDR3 loop spans 17 amino acids. V was trimmed by 2 bases and J by 4 bases, leaving 18 bases between them. Germline assignment: CDR1 KGHSH and CDR2 LQKENI. The clonotype originates from an adult with an advanced solid tumor such as melanoma, head and neck, liver or kidney cancer. The rearrangement links TRBV18 to TRBJ2-1; D gene uncertain. The sequencing used CD4+ or CD8+ T cells sorted from blood, collected in a trial of the OX40 agonist ivuxolimab. The CDR3 DNA follows: TGTGCCAGCTCACCAGCCGACCAGCGCGCGGTATACAATGAGCAGTTCTTC. Translation: CASSPADQRAVYNEQFF.